This entry concerns a single T cell receptor (beta chain). Trimming left V 0 bases short and J 8 bases short, with 11 bases between. The CDR3 loop spans 14 amino acids. From germline, CDR1 is SGHDT and CDR2 YYEEEE. The source of the sample is a study of blood T cell repertoires in COVID-19. For the study at large: From T cells, B-cell-depleted T cells, or PBMCs came the material, which was cDNA or gDNA.

Authors' methods: Reference gene primer amplification gave estimated nucleated cell counts. Here immunoSEQ multiplex PCR was the method, and the copy in TCRdb shows in-frame clones only, minus some. V and J calls and clone size are copied from that table; D and trimming were computed from the DNA. The sample lists around 220,000 clones, roughly 89% seen once, with about 14% in the top ten. Membership in each cohort depended on participant-reported clinical history. Sample: PBMCs or T cells enriched from blood (not recorded which). The chain recombines TRBV5-6 with TRBJ1-4; D is undetermined. This TCR derives from a young man who had been exposed to COVID-19. In DNA form, the CDR3 reads TGTGCCAGCAGCTTGGTAGGAGAAAGGGAAAAACTGTTTTTT. Translating gives CASSLVGEREKLFF. The complete variable domain, with remaining parts taken from reference TRBV5-6 and TRBJ1-4, reads DAGVTQSPTHLIKTRGQQVTLRCSPKSGHDTVSWYQQALGQGPQFIFQYYEEEERQRGNFPDRFSGHQFPNYSSELNVNALLLGDSALYLCASSLVGEREKLFFGSGTQLSVL.